This TCR beta chain was retrieved from a study of technical replicates of blood from a few donors. CDR3 length: 12 amino acids. The germline V gene encodes CDR1 SGHVS and CDR2 FQNEAQ. In the case of this clone: The junction departs from the called germline gene at one end, perhaps through a read error.

Here immunoSEQ multiplex PCR was the method, and the copy in TCRdb shows in-frame clones only, minus some. The repertoire holds about 16,000 clones, with 87% as singletons. The chain couples TRBV7-8 to TRBJ2-1; unclear D gene. The receptor was isolated from a human donor in good health. The material sequenced was PBMCs. CDR3 protein: CASRLAANEQFF. CDR3 coding DNA: TGTGCCAGCAGGTTAGCAGCAAATGAGCAGTTCTTC.